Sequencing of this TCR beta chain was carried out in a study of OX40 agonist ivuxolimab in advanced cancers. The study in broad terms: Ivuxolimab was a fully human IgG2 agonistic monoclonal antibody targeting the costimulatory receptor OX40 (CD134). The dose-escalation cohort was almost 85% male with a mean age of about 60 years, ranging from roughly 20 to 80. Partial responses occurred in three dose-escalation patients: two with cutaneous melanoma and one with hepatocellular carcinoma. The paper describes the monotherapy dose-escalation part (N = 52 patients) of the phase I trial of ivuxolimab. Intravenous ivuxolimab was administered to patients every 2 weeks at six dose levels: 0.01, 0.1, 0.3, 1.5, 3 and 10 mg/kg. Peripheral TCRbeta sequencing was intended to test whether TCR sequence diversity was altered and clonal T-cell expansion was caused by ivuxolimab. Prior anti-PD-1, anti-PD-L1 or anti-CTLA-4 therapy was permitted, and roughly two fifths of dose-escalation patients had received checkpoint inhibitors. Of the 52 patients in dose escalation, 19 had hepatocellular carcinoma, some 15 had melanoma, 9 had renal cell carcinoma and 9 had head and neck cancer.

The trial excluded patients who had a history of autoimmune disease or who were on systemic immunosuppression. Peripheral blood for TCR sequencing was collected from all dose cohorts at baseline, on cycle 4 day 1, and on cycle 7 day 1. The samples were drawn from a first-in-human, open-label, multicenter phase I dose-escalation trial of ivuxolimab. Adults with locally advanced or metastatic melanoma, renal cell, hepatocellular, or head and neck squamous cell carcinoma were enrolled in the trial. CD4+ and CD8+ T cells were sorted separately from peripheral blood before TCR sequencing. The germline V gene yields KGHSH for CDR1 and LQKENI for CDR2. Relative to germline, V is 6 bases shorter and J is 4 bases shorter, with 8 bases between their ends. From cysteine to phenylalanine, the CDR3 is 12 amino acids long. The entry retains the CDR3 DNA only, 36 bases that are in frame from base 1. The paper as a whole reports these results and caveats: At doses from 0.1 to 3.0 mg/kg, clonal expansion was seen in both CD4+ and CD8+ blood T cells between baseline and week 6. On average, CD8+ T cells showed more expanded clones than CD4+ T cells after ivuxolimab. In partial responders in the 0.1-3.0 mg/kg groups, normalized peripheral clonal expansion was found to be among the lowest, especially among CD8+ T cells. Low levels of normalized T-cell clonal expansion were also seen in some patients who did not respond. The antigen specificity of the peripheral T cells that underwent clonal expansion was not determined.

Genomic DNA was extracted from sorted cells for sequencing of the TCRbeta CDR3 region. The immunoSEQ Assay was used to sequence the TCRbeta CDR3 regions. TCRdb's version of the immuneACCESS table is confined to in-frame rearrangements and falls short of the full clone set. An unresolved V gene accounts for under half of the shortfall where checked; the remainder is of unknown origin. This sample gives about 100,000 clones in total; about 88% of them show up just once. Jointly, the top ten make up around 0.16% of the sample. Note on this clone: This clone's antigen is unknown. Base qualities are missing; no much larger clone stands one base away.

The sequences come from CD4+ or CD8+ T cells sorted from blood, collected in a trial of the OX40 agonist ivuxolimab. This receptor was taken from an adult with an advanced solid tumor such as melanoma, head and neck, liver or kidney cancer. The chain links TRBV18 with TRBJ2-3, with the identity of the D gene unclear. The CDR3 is CASSAIPDTQYF. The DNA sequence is TGTGCCAGCTCGGCAATCCCAGATACGCAGTATTTT. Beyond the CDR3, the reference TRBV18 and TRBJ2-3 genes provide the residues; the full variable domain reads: NAGVMQNPRHLVRRRGQEARLRCSPMKGHSHVYWYRQLPEEGLKFMVYLQKENIIDESGMPKERFSAEFPKEGPSILRIQQVVRGDSAAYFCASSAIPDTQYFGPGTRLTVL.